The 8 T cell receptor beta chains reported below all come from one sample, sequenced in a study of T cells in Graves' hyperthyroidism and ophthalmopathy (dated by TCRdb to between 2018 and 2021). The method was multiplex PCR. TCRdb records Illumina HiSeq 2000 as the sequencer. Amplification of TCR beta CDR3 regions was carried out from RNA transcripts. For the first round of RT-PCR on the TCR CDR3, the HTBI primer set was used together with the Qiagen OneStep RT-PCR kit. TCRdb reprocessing: public reads trimmed at Q25 with fastp, clones called with MiXCR, in-frame beta chains kept. For every CDR3 protein sequence, its rows merge into one entry that carries the most common genes and DNA. The sample includes 650,000 to 700,000 distinct CDR3 sequences, with about 18% observed a single time. Roughly 16% of the sample belongs to the ten largest clones. The sequencing input was blood. The origin of the receptors is a man aged 50 to 60 with Graves' hyperthyroidism.

This clonotype occurred many times. The chain carries TRBV7-2 and TRBJ1-1, with D unresolved. This CDR3 is built from 15 residues. V was clipped by 2 bases and J by 1 base, with 11 bases between them. Germline V CDR1 and CDR2: SGHTA, FQGNSA. CDR3 sequence reads: CASSLYYGQNTEAFF. Here the CDR3 DNA reads TGTGCCAGCAGCTTATATTATGGGCAGAACACTGAAGCTTTCTTT.

This clonotype was counted many times. The gene calls are TRBV27 and TRBJ1-2; no firm D call. The V gene's germline CDR1 is MNHEY and CDR2 SMNVEV (reference sequence). Deletions cut 6 bases from V and 5 bases from J, with 13 bases between. The CDR3 spans 13 residues. The CDR3 here is CASRGSLRYGYTF. The CDR3, as DNA: TGTGCCAGCAGAGGGAGTTTACGGTATGGCTACACCTTC.

Ten or more counts support this clonotype. The CDR3 here is CASNHGGRALEQFF. CDR3 nucleotides: TGTGCCAGCAACCACGGCGGGAGGGCCTTGGAGCAGTTCTTC. The chain combines TRBV12-3 or TRBV12-4 with TRBJ2-1, with 9 bases identical to TRBD2. The length of the CDR3 is 14 residues. V dropped 7 bases and J dropped 10; count of bases not matched to a gene: 11.

The V gene is TRBV29-1, the J gene TRBJ2-3; the match to TRBD1 covers 8 bases. The V gene end was trimmed by 4 bases and the J gene end by 1 base; junction bases not matched to a gene: 7. This CDR3 region has 15 residues. Germline CDR1 SQVTM, CDR2 ANQGSEA. Here the CDR3 DNA reads TGCAGCGTTGCCTCATACAGGGGGGGCACAGATACGCAGTATTTT. This gives the protein CSVASYRGGTDTQYF.

This rearrangement joins TRBV24-1 to TRBJ1-2; D remains ambiguous. The CDR3 covers 14 residues. Trimming took 3 bases from V and 4 from J, leaving 11 bases between them. CDR1 and CDR2 (germline): KGHDR, SFDVKD. CDR3 in amino acids: CATSDATASYGYTF. In DNA form, the CDR3 reads TGTGCCACCAGTGATGCTACAGCGAGCTATGGCTACACCTTC.

J is TRBJ2-1 and V is TRBV24-1; 8 nucleotides line up with TRBD2. Germline CDR1 KGHDR, CDR2 SFDVKD. The CDR3 runs 16 residues. J gave up 7 bases and V 0 bases, and 7 bases lay outside the gene matches. The CDR3, as DNA: TGTGCCACCAGTGATTTGCAAAGAGGCGGGGGGAATGAGCAGTTCTTC. Encoded protein: CATSDLQRGGGNEQFF.

Comments on this clonotype: This CDR3 fails to terminate in the conserved phenylalanine or tryptophan, so it likely reflects a read error. This chain links TRBV28 with TRBJ1-6; 7 bases fit TRBD1. The length of the CDR3 is 16 residues. CDR1 is MDHEN, CDR2 SYDVKM, per germline. J was trimmed by 0 bases and V by 5 bases; bases with no gene match: 4. CDR3 amino acids: CASSPNRGSYNSPLHS. The CDR3 DNA follows: TGTGCCAGCAGTCCAAACAGGGGCTCCTATAATTCACCCCTCCACTCT.

This clonotype was counted at least ten times. V usage is TRBV12-3 or TRBV12-4 and J usage is TRBJ2-7; tentative D call: TRBD2 (6 bases). V was cut by 3 bases and J by 2 bases, with 14 bases left in between. The CDR3 runs 15 residues. The CDR3 protein is CASSLAASAPYEQYF. The CDR3 DNA reads as TGTGCCAGCAGTTTGGCGGCTAGCGCTCCCTACGAGCAGTACTTC.